Presented here are 27 T cell receptor beta chains from one specimen sequenced in a study of shared clonotypes between healthy human individuals. TCRdb keeps only in-frame clones here, not all; method: immunoSEQ multiplex PCR. Among hundreds of thousands of clones, about 96% were seen once, and the ten largest hold about 0.12%. Naive CD8 isolation took CD45RO-negative cells positively selected for CCR7 and excluded terminally differentiated effector memory CD45RA+ cells. Specimen: naive CD8+ T cells sorted from blood. The receptor set was obtained from a woman under 40 in good health.

This clone came up a few times. V is TRBV9 and J is TRBJ1-1; 8 bases align to TRBD1. Per germline, CDR1 SGDLS and CDR2 YYNGEE. The CDR3 covers 13 residues. The V gene end was trimmed by 3 bases and the J gene end by 5 bases; junction bases not matched to a gene: 3. DNA of the CDR3: TGTGCCAGCAGCGGACAGGGGAGGACTGAAGCTTTCTTT. It codes for CASSGQGRTEAFF.

The rearrangement uses TRBV19 and TRBJ1-2, with D possibly matching TRBD1 (6 bases). CDR1 is LNHDA, CDR2 SQIVND, per germline (reference sequence). This CDR3 spans 16 amino acids. Trimming took 3 bases from V and 2 from J, leaving 16 bases between them. The CDR3 sequence is CASSIWWDKRNYGYTF. DNA of the CDR3: TGTGCCAGTAGTATTTGGTGGGACAAAAGAAACTATGGCTACACCTTC. Filled out from reference TRBV19 and TRBJ1-2, the complete variable domain reads DGGITQSPKYLFRKEGQNVTLSCEQNLNHDAMYWYRQDPGQGLRLIYYSQIVNDFQKGDIAEGYSVSREKKESFPLTVTSAQKNPTAFYLCASSIWWDKRNYGYTFGSGTRLTVV.

This chain links TRBV9 with TRBJ2-7, with 9 bases fitting TRBD1. Germline V lookup: CDR1 SGDLS, CDR2 YYNGEE. This CDR3 has 15 amino acids. With V trimmed by 0 bases and J by 0 bases, 1 base remained unmatched. CDR3 coding DNA: TGTGCCAGCAGCGTAGGGACAGGGGCCTCCTACGAGCAGTACTTC. Protein product: CASSVGTGASYEQYF.

The V and J genes are TRBV25-1 and TRBJ2-3; D is ambiguous. CDR1 and CDR2 from the germline V gene are MGHDK and SYGVNS. The CDR3 is 10 residues long. V lost 8 bases to trimming and J lost 5 bases, with 5 bases between them. CDR3 sequence: CASFGDTQYF. The CDR3 DNA follows: TGTGCCAGCTTTGGAGATACGCAGTATTTT.

The chain couples TRBV2 to TRBJ2-1; 11 bases align to TRBD2. Germline CDR1 and CDR2: SNHLY and FYNNEI. The CDR3 is 12 amino acids. V shed 9 bases and J 5 bases; nucleotides not matched to a gene: 0. The CDR3 nucleotides read TGTGCCAGTAGCGGGAGGGACAATGAGCAGTTCTTC. Translating it yields CASSGRDNEQFF.

The chain recombines TRBV5-6 with TRBJ2-7; no firm D call. The germline V gene encodes CDR1 SGHDT and CDR2 YYEEEE. V shed 1 base and J shed 6 bases, with 8 bases lying between them. The CDR3 length is 12 residues. The DNA for the CDR3 is TGTGCCAGCAGCTTGACAGTCGCCGAGCAGTACTTC. Its translation: CASSLTVAEQYF.

This clone occurred once. V is TRBV7-8 and J is TRBJ2-2; the match to TRBD2 covers 12 bases. CDR1 and CDR2 from the germline V gene are SGHVS and FQNEAQ. The V gene end was trimmed by 5 bases and the J gene end by 4 bases; junction bases not matched to a gene: 8. The CDR3 covers 17 residues. CDR3 DNA: TGTGCCAGCAGCCCCTGGACTAGCGGGATGGTCACCGGGGAGCTGTTTTTT. This translates into CASSPWTSGMVTGELFF. Combining the CDR3 with reference TRBV7-8 and TRBJ2-2 gives the whole variable domain GAGVSQSPRYKVAKRGQDVALRCDPISGHVSLFWYQQALGQGPEFLTYFQNEAQLDKSGLPSDRFFAERPEGSVSTLKIQRTQQEDSAVYLCASSPWTSGMVTGELFFGEGSRLTVL.

The chain carries TRBV9 and TRBJ2-1; D is possibly TRBD1 (6 bases). The CDR3 totals 15 residues. Between the trimmed V and J ends, which lost 3 bases and 4 bases, there was a span of 14 bases. Germline CDR1 and CDR2: SGDLS and YYNGEE. The CDR3 reads CASSGTGHVYNEQFF. DNA for the CDR3: TGTGCCAGCAGCGGGACGGGACACGTATACAATGAGCAGTTCTTC.

Worth noting for this clone: At the DNA level, this CDR3 is encoded by other sequences in the same sample as well. The chain has TRBV5-8 and TRBJ2-7; no definite D call. V lost 5 bases, J lost 2 bases, and 8 bases lay in between. Germline V CDR1 and CDR2: SGHTS, YDEGEE. CDR3 length: 12 amino acids. The CDR3 here is CASSLSTYEQYF. CDR3 in DNA: TGTGCCAGCAGTTTGTCGACCTACGAGCAGTACTTC.

The chain is built from TRBV4-1 and TRBJ2-5, with 7 bases fitting TRBD2. V gave up 0 bases and J gave up 0 bases; unmatched junction bases: 4. CDR3 length: 16 residues. The germline V gene encodes CDR1 MGHRA and CDR2 YSYEKL. Written as DNA, the CDR3 is TGCGCCAGCAGCCAAGACTCTCGGGGGGACCAAGAGACCCAGTACTTC. It translates to CASSQDSRGDQETQYF.

The rearrangement uses TRBV28 and TRBJ1-1; 10 bases are a match to TRBD1. The V gene's germline CDR1 is MDHEN and CDR2 SYDVKM. This CDR3 region has 17 residues. The junction had 9 bases not matched to a gene; V was cut back by 5 bases and J by 0 bases. The CDR3 region has the DNA TGTGCCAGCAGTCCCGGACAGGGGGGGTTTCTGAACACTGAAGCTTTCTTT. This gives the protein CASSPGQGGFLNTEAFF.

This clone was seen a single time. This chain links TRBV10-3 with TRBJ2-1; a possible D gene is TRBD2 (6 bases). Germline-derived CDR1 and CDR2 are ENHRY and SYGVKD. CDR3 length: 15 residues. Between the trimmed V and J ends, which lost 0 bases and 5 bases, there was a span of 11 bases. The CDR3 reads CAISESLARNNEQFF. CDR3 sequence (DNA): TGTGCCATCAGTGAGTCGCTAGCGAGAAACAATGAGCAGTTCTTC.

This clone was recorded once. This chain joins TRBV4-1 and TRBJ2-7, with TRBD1 matching 9 bases. The CDR3 is 15 amino acids. Germline CDR1 MGHRA, CDR2 YSYEKL. J gave up 6 bases and V 1 base, and 7 bases lay outside the gene matches. CDR3 nucleotide sequence: TGCGCCAGCAGCCAAGTGGGACAGGGTTTCGGCGAGCAGTACTTC. Translating it yields CASSQVGQGFGEQYF.

The chain uses TRBV7-8 and TRBJ2-7; 10 bases fit TRBD1. Germline loops: CDR1 SGHVS, CDR2 FQNEAQ. The CDR3 has 16 residues. The trim removed 5 bases at V and 2 bases at J, leaving 9 bases unmatched. In DNA form, the CDR3 reads TGTGCCAGCAGCATGGGTGGGACAGGGGTCCCCTACGAGCAGTACTTC. Amino acids: CASSMGGTGVPYEQYF.

The chain couples TRBV27 to TRBJ2-1; D might be TRBD2 (7 bases). Germline V gene data show CDR1 as MNHEY and CDR2 as SMNVEV (reference sequence). This CDR3 spans 16 amino acids. Trimming removed 10 bases from V and 3 bases from J, with 22 bases in between. DNA for the CDR3: TGTGCCACCCACTGGTCCTCGGGGGGCGACTACAATGAGCAGTTCTTC. Its protein product is CATHWSSGGDYNEQFF.

This clone was counted once. This chain links TRBV7-2 with TRBJ1-5, with a possible D match to TRBD1 (6 bases). The CDR3 consists of 16 residues. Trimming cost V 5 bases and J 3 bases, with 17 bases left between them. Germline CDR1 is SGHTA and CDR2 is FQGNSA. CDR3 nucleotides: TGTGCCAGCAGCCCAACAGGGAGCTTAGCCAATCAGCCCCAGCATTTT. Translation: CASSPTGSLANQPQHF.

The chain has TRBV28 and TRBJ2-7; possible D gene TRBD2, 7 bases. V was trimmed by 5 bases and J by 5 bases, leaving 16 bases between them. Germline V lookup: CDR1 MDHEN, CDR2 SYDVKM. CDR3 length: 14 residues. The CDR3 spells CASSGAGAGDEQYF. The CDR3, as DNA: TGTGCCAGCAGTGGTGCGGGGGCGGGGGACGAGCAGTACTTC. Filled out from reference TRBV28 and TRBJ2-7, the complete variable domain reads DVKVTQSSRYLVKRTGEKVFLECVQDMDHENMFWYRQDPGLGLRLIYFSYDVKMKEKGDIPEGYSVSREKKERFSLILESASTNQTSMYLCASSGAGAGDEQYFGPGTRLTVT.

This chain uses TRBV5-6 with TRBJ2-7; 9 bases match TRBD2. Germline V gene data show CDR1 as SGHDT and CDR2 as YYEEEE. J was trimmed by 2 bases and V by 1 base; bases with no gene match: 4. CDR3 size: 15 residues. CDR3 residues: CASSLRLAGTYEQYF. The CDR3 nucleotides are TGTGCCAGCAGCTTGCGGCTAGCGGGAACCTACGAGCAGTACTTC.

The chain joins TRBV28 to TRBJ1-5; D gene uncertain. The germline V gene has CDR1 MDHEN and CDR2 SYDVKM. The germline V and J ends were trimmed by 2 bases and 7 bases, with 15 bases remaining between them. The CDR3 sequence is 15 residues long. The CDR3 bases are TGTGCCAGCAGTTTACCCCCGGCCCTCGGCCAGCCCCAGCATTTT. It translates to CASSLPPALGQPQHF.

This sequence joins TRBV10-3 and TRBJ1-2; 8 bases agree with TRBD1. The CDR3 has 14 amino acids. In germline, CDR1 is ENHRY, CDR2 SYGVKD. Trimming took 2 bases from V and 3 from J; bases not matched to a gene: 2. CDR3 coding DNA: TGTGCCATCAGTGAGGGGACAGGATACTATGGCTACACCTTC. This sequence encodes CAISEGTGYYGYTF.

This chain uses TRBV19 with TRBJ1-2, with D maybe TRBD1 (5 bases). The V end lost 5 bases, the J end lost 6 bases, and 19 bases lay between the germline ends. Germline V CDR1 and CDR2: LNHDA, SQIVND (reference sequence). The CDR3 length is 15 residues. The DNA of the CDR3 is TGTGCCAGTAGTTCGACAGTTCGGAGTTATGATGGCTACACCTTC. It encodes CASSSTVRSYDGYTF.

This chain links TRBV13 with TRBJ2-1; no firm D call. The V gene lost 2 bases and the J gene lost 4 bases, with 9 bases spanning the gap. The V gene's germline CDR1 is PRHDT and CDR2 FYEKMQ (reference sequence). The length of the CDR3 is 14 residues. Here the CDR3 reads CASSLTPGYNEQFF. The CDR3 DNA reads as TGTGCCAGCAGCTTAACCCCCGGGTACAATGAGCAGTTCTTC. The full variable domain, its missing parts supplied by reference TRBV13 and TRBJ2-1, is AAGVIQSPRHLIKEKRETATLKCYPIPRHDTVYWYQQGPGQDPQFLISFYEKMQSDKGSIPDRFSAQQFSDYHSELNMSSLELGDSALYFCASSLTPGYNEQFFGPGTRLTVL.

The chain links TRBV11-2 to TRBJ1-2, with TRBD1 as a possible D gene (6 bases). CDR3 length: 15 residues. The ends were cut back, 1 base at V and 4 bases at J, with 13 bases in the middle. Germline assignment: CDR1 SGHAT and CDR2 FQNNGV. The CDR3 here is CASSLGTALSYGYTF. In nucleotides, the CDR3 is TGTGCCAGCAGCTTAGGGACAGCCTTAAGCTATGGCTACACCTTC.

This clone was seen once. The chain has TRBV15 and TRBJ2-2; possibly TRBD1 or TRBD2 for D (5 bases each). Trimming removed 0 bases from V and 2 bases from J, with 10 bases in between. This CDR3 region has 16 residues. Per the germline V gene, CDR1 is LNHNV and CDR2 is YYDKDF (reference sequence). CDR3 nucleotide sequence: TGTGCCACCAGCAGAGATCGGGGCGGTAACACCGGGGAGCTGTTTTTT. Protein: CATSRDRGGNTGELFF.

This chain connects TRBV7-9 to TRBJ2-4; 13 bases line up with TRBD2. This CDR3 comprises 17 residues. Per germline, CDR1 SEHNR and CDR2 FQNEAQ (reference sequence). Trimming removed 5 bases from V and 3 bases from J; junction bases left unmatched: 7. CDR3 amino acids: CASSAGLAGVVKNIQYF. CDR3 sequence (DNA): TGTGCCAGCAGCGCCGGACTAGCGGGAGTCGTCAAAAACATTCAGTACTTC.

The V gene is TRBV7-9, the J gene TRBJ2-2, with TRBD2 as a possible D gene (6 bases). CDR3 length: 13 residues. Germline CDR1 and CDR2: SEHNR and FQNEAQ (reference sequence). V lost 6 bases, J lost 6 bases, and 11 bases lay in between. The CDR3 coding sequence is TGTGCCAGCAGTTTGGCGGGGTCCGGGGAGCTGTTTTTT. This codes for CASSLAGSGELFF. Filled out from reference TRBV7-9 and TRBJ2-2, the complete variable domain reads DTGVSQNPRHKITKRGQNVTFRCDPISEHNRLYWYRQTLGQGPEFLTYFQNEAQLEKSRLLSDRFSAERPKGSFSTLEIQRTEQGDSAMYLCASSLAGSGELFFGEGSRLTVL.

This chain joins TRBV7-9 and TRBJ2-1; TRBD2 might be the D (6 bases). The CDR3 contains 15 residues. Per the germline V gene, CDR1 is SEHNR and CDR2 is FQNEAQ (reference sequence). V lost 6 bases, J lost 8 bases, and 20 bases lay in between. CDR3 sequence: CASSPSSEGLYEQFF. CDR3 coding DNA: TGTGCCAGCAGTCCTTCTTCGGAGGGCCTGTATGAGCAGTTCTTC.